These 24 T cell receptor beta chains came from one sample sequenced in a study of tumor-infiltrating lymphocytes in primary liver carcinoma. The researchers produced TCR beta cDNA from around 500 ng total RNA with a constant-region primer. The TCR beta library was amplified through three nested multiplex PCR rounds in a modified ARM-PCR procedure. The opening two PCR rounds, nine to eleven cycles each, paired TRBV1-TRBV30 forward primers with a C-beta reverse primer. TCRdb independently ran MiXCR on the multiplex PCR reads; one entry per CDR3 protein. The repertoire holds tens of thousands of distinct CDR3 sequences, about three quarters seen once, with less than 35% in the top ten. Taking about 19-31 mg of unsorted bulk tissue, the authors co-extracted RNA and DNA. Sequenced material: liver tumor tissue from sampling region 5. Subset given: tumor region T5, tumor centre. Source of these receptors: a man between 35 and 55 years old with primary liver carcinoma and hepatitis B virus infection.

This clonotype was recorded a few times. The DNA of the CDR3 is TGTGCCAGCAGTGTAGACAGGGGGCTTTTCAATGAGCAGTTCTTC. As protein: CASSVDRGLFNEQFF. J is TRBJ2-1 and V is TRBV2, with 10 positions matching TRBD1. The CDR3 contains 15 residues. The trim removed 4 bases at V and 6 bases at J, leaving 6 bases unmatched. Germline V gene lookup returns CDR1 SNHLY and CDR2 FYNNEI.

Points on this clonotype: The final CDR3 position lacks the conserved phenylalanine or tryptophan, pointing to a likely read error. This chain joins TRBV6-6 and TRBJ2-7, with D uncertain. Germline V lookup: CDR1 MNHNY, CDR2 SVGAGI (reference sequence). The CDR3 is 14 residues long. CDR3 in amino acids: CASRPRSQAREQYL. CDR3 nucleotides: TGTGCTAGCAGACCTAGGTCCCAGGCCCGGGAGCAGTACCTC.

In the case of this clonotype: The junction does not match germline at one end; this may be a read error. The V call is TRBV12-3 or TRBV12-4, the J call TRBJ2-3; 7 bases are shared with TRBD2. There are 15 residues in the CDR3. The CDR3 DNA follows: TGTGCCAGCAGTTTGGCAGCGGGGATTACAGGTACGCAGTATTTT. Amino acid sequence: CASSLAAGITGTQYF.

This clonotype was seen only once. At one end the junction does not follow the germline gene, possibly because of a read error. The V call is TRBV9, the J call TRBJ1-6; no clear D gene. CDR1 SGDLS and CDR2 YYNGEE come from the germline V gene. The length of the CDR3 is 15 residues. The CDR3 sequence is CVSSITDCYNSPLHF. The CDR3 region has the DNA TGTGTCAGCAGCATTACGGACTGTTATAATTCACCCCTCCACTTT.

This clonotype was seen at least ten times. V is TRBV6-5 and J is TRBJ1-2, with 9 bases lining up with TRBD1. From germline, CDR1 is MNHEY and CDR2 SVGAGI. This CDR3 comprises 15 residues. V lost 5 bases to trimming and J lost 6 bases; unmatched junction nucleotides: 10. The CDR3 here is CASSRTGTGMNGYTF. Written as DNA, the CDR3 is TGTGCCAGCAGTAGGACCGGGACAGGGATGAATGGCTACACCTTC.

A few counts support this clonotype. The CDR3 does not close with the conserved phenylalanine or tryptophan, likely indicating a read error. This chain connects TRBV29-1 to TRBJ1-4; D ambiguous. Trimming cost V 6 bases and J 4 bases, with 12 bases left between them. This CDR3 is built from 13 residues. Looked up from germline, CDR1 is SQVTM and CDR2 is ANQGSEA. The CDR3 spells CSVEKDGNEKLFS. The CDR3 DNA reads as TGCAGCGTCGAGAAGGACGGTAATGAAAAACTGTTTTCT.

This clonotype was observed at least ten times. The chain is built from TRBV7-9 and TRBJ2-1; 9 bases fit TRBD1. This CDR3 comprises 15 residues. Germline CDR1 reads SEHNR; CDR2 reads FQNEAQ (reference sequence). V dropped 1 base and J dropped 5; count of bases not matched to a gene: 3. The CDR3 DNA sequence: TGTGCCAGCAGCTTAGGGGACAGGGCACACAATGAGCAGTTCTTC. The encoded protein is CASSLGDRAHNEQFF.

A remark on this clonotype: A read error is possible here, since a much larger clone lies one base away. The CDR3 end shows no conserved phenylalanine or tryptophan, and so a read error is likely. This chain links TRBV28 with TRBJ2-5; a weak D match, TRBD2 (5 bases). The germline V and J ends were trimmed by 2 bases and 2 bases, with 15 bases remaining between them. The CDR3 covers 16 residues. CDR1 and CDR2 from the germline V gene are MDHEN and SYDVKM. The CDR3 region is CASSLLPKGAQETQYI. Here the CDR3 DNA reads TGTGCCAGCAGTTTACTGCCCAAGGGAGCTCAAGAGACCCAGTACATC.

This chain connects TRBV7-9 to TRBJ2-3; possibly TRBD1 for D (6 bases). Per the germline V gene, CDR1 is SEHNR and CDR2 is FQNEAQ (reference sequence). Trimming removed 5 bases at V and 5 bases at J, with 8 bases between. The CDR3 length is 12 residues. CDR3 residues: CASSPGEDTQYF. In DNA, the CDR3 is TGTGCCAGCAGCCCAGGGGAAGATACGCAGTATTTT.

This clonotype showed up just a few times. Given the absence of the conserved phenylalanine or tryptophan at the CDR3 end, a read error is likely. V gene TRBV2 combines with J gene TRBJ2-4, with a weak D call TRBD2 (5 bases). The germline gives CDR1 SNHLY, CDR2 FYNNEI. The CDR3 runs to 16 residues. V was cut by 3 bases and J by 10 bases, with 22 bases left in between. The CDR3 coding sequence is TGTGCCAGCAGTGATGATAGGGAGTTTCGATTAGGAATTCAGTACCTC. The encoded protein is CASSDDREFRLGIQYL.

On this clonotype: Since no conserved phenylalanine or tryptophan closes the CDR3, a read error is the likely cause. The J gene is TRBJ2-5, the V gene TRBV29-1; a weak D match, TRBD1 (6 bases). The germline gives CDR1 SQVTM, CDR2 ANQGSEA. The CDR3 spans 14 residues. V was shortened by 3 bases and J by 5 bases, with 16 bases between the two germline ends. CDR3 in amino acids: CSVDGAGAQETQYI. CDR3 bases: TGCAGCGTTGACGGGGCAGGGGCCCAGGAGACCCAGTACATC.

Of note for this clonotype: A much bigger clone sits one base away, suggesting this may be a read error. The rearrangement links TRBV2 to TRBJ2-5; possibly TRBD1 for D (5 bases). There are 11 residues in the CDR3. Germline V gives CDR1 SNHLY, CDR2 FYNNEI. In DNA form, the CDR3 reads TGTGCCGGCAGTGAAAAACAGGCCCAGTACTTC. Translating gives CAGSEKQAQYF.

The chain is built from TRBV11-2 and TRBJ2-5, with D perhaps given as TRBD1 or TRBD2 (6 bases each). CDR1 SGHAT and CDR2 FQNNGV come from the germline V gene. The CDR3 sequence is 13 residues long. The DNA of the CDR3 is TGTGTCAACAGCCCGGGGGCGGGAGAGACCCAGTACTTC. Its protein is CVNSPGAGETQYF.

Concerning this clonotype: Since a much larger clone is just one base distant, this may be a read error. V and J are TRBV7-9 and TRBJ1-1; a weak D match, TRBD1 (5 bases). The V gene's germline CDR1 is SEHNR and CDR2 FQNEAQ (reference sequence). V lost 5 bases to trimming and J lost 11 bases, with 15 bases between them. CDR3 length: 12 amino acids. DNA of the CDR3: TGTGCCAGCAGCCCAGAGACAGTGGACGCTTTCTTT. Amino acid sequence: CASSPETVDAFF.

This clonotype was recorded only once. The chain couples TRBV12-3 or TRBV12-4 to TRBJ2-1; a possible D gene is TRBD2 (6 bases). This CDR3 spans 15 amino acids. Trimming removed 6 bases at V and 6 bases at J, with 18 bases between. For the CDR3, the DNA is TGTGCCAGCAGCTTCGGGGGAACCTCCCTCAATGAGCAGTTCTTC. As protein: CASSFGGTSLNEQFF.

Notes on this clonotype: One end of the junction is discordant with germline, which a read error may explain. The V and J genes are TRBV6-6 and TRBJ1-6; 9 bases line up with TRBD1. In germline, CDR1 is MNHNY, CDR2 SVGAGI (reference sequence). There are 16 residues in the CDR3. CDR3 DNA sequence: TGTACCAGCAGACCACCGGACAGGGGAGGAAATTCACCCCTCCACTTT. Encoded protein: CTSRPPDRGGNSPLHF.

A word on this clonotype: Germline and junction disagree at one end, which may indicate a read error. This chain uses TRBV11-3 with TRBJ1-1; 8 nucleotides align to TRBD1. The length of the CDR3 is 13 residues. CDR1 and CDR2 (germline): SGHNT, YENEEA. In nucleotides, the CDR3 is TGTCCCAGCAGCTTAACAGGGGGGACTGAGGCTTTCTTT. It translates to CPSSLTGGTEAFF.

With respect to this clonotype: A read error may account for a junction end that differs from germline. The J gene is TRBJ2-6, the V gene TRBV6-5, with D possibly TRBD1 on 6 matching bases. The CDR3 extends over 16 amino acids. Germline CDR1 is MNHEY and CDR2 is SVGAGI. CDR3: CATRAGDGSGANVLAF. CDR3 nucleotides: TGTGCCACCAGGGCAGGGGACGGATCCGGGGCCAACGTCCTGGCTTTC.

About this clonotype itself: A read error may account for a junction end that differs from germline. The chain couples TRBV29-1 to TRBJ2-7; D not resolved. The germline CDR1 and CDR2 sequences are SQVTM and ANQGSEA. The length of the CDR3 is 13 residues. CDR3 sequence reads: CSVGGCASHEQYF. CDR3 in DNA: TGCAGCGTTGGAGGCTGTGCGTCCCACGAGCAATACTTC.

Comments on this clonotype: Here the CDR3 omits its conserved ending phenylalanine or tryptophan, so a read error is the likely source. The chain links TRBV29-1 to TRBJ2-1; TRBD1 matches at 7 bases. The CDR3 runs to 14 residues. Unmatched junction bases numbered 14, after V lost 7 bases and J lost 8 bases. Germline lookup yields CDR1 SQVTM and CDR2 ANQGSEA. The CDR3 loop is CSGMPGQRVDEQFL. The CDR3 bases are TGCAGCGGAATGCCGGGACAGAGGGTGGATGAGCAGTTCCTC.

As for this clonotype: It is unclear where the CDR3 begins or ends on the DNA, so no DNA is shown, and the CDR3 is as TCRdb lists it. The V gene is TRBV29-1, the J gene TRBJ2-7; the table's TRBD1 call for D was not verified on the DNA. The CDR3 contains 12 residues when both ends are counted. CDR1 and CDR2 (germline): SQVTM, ANQGSEA. CDR3 amino acids: CSVGQGAYKQCF.

Remarks on this clonotype: Germline is not matched at one junction end, which may reflect a read error. The chain employs TRBV6-6 and TRBJ2-7; D remains ambiguous. CDR3 size: 13 residues. Germline values: CDR1 MNHNY, CDR2 SVGAGI (reference sequence). CDR3 nucleotides: TGCGCCGGCAGACGAGAAAGTGGTTACGAGCAGTACTTC. Translated: CAGRRESGYEQYF.

As for this clonotype: One end of the junction is discordant with germline, which a read error may explain. V gene TRBV6-5 combines with J gene TRBJ2-2; no definite D call. CDR1 MNHEY and CDR2 SVGAGI come from the germline V gene. The length of the CDR3 is 15 residues. The CDR3 protein is CASSYAVDDTGELFF. CDR3 DNA sequence: TGTGCCAGCAGTTACGCAGTGGATGACACTGGGGAGCTGTTTTTT.

This clonotype was seen repeatedly, ten times or more. The rearrangement uses TRBV6-6 and TRBJ1-1; D not certain. Germline V CDR1 and CDR2: MNHNY, SVGAGI (reference sequence). V dropped 0 bases and J dropped 7 bases, with 3 bases sitting between them. The CDR3 loop spans 11 amino acids. The chain's CDR3 is CASSYSGEAFF. Here the CDR3 DNA reads TGTGCCAGCAGTTACTCTGGTGAAGCTTTCTTT.